A single sample is the source of the 27 T cell receptor beta chains below, sequenced in a study of cytotoxic CD8 clonotypes in ibrutinib-treated CLL. Here immunoSEQ multiplex PCR was the method, and the copy in TCRdb shows in-frame clones only, minus some. The table records some 200,000 clones, approximately 70% of them present only once. The sequenced sample was PBMCs, obtained after 12 months of ibrutinib treatment. Receptors were obtained from a human donor with chronic lymphocytic leukemia.

The V and J genes are TRBV30 and TRBJ2-3, with TRBD1 matching over 8 bases. V was clipped by 1 base and J by 8 bases; unmatched bases: 8. The CDR3 has 14 residues. Germline CDR1 GTSNPN, CDR2 SVGIG (reference sequence). CDR3: CAWSAGRGLGTQYF. In DNA, the CDR3 is TGTGCCTGGAGTGCTGGCAGGGGGCTAGGTACGCAGTATTTT. The full variable domain, completed using reference TRBV30 and TRBJ2-3, is SQTIHQWPATLVQPVGSPLSLECTVEGTSNPNLYWYRQAAGRGLQLLFYSVGIGQISSEVPQNLSASRPQDRQFILSSKKLLLSDSGFYLCAWSAGRGLGTQYFGPGTRLTVL.

This clone has just a few counts. V usage is TRBV5-1 and J usage is TRBJ1-1; D perhaps matches TRBD1 (6 bases). In germline, CDR1 is SGHRS, CDR2 YFSETQ. The length of the CDR3 is 15 residues. Trimming removed 4 bases at V and 5 bases at J, with 18 bases between. This CDR3 reads CASSTVDRGGTEAFF. The CDR3, as DNA: TGCGCCAGCAGCACGGTGGACAGAGGGGGTACTGAAGCTTTCTTT. Variable domain in full (rest from reference TRBV5-1 and TRBJ1-1): KAGVTQTPRYLIKTRGQQVTLSCSPISGHRSVSWYQQTPGQGLQFLFEYFSETQRNKGNFPGRFSGRQFSNSRSEMNVSTLELGDSALYLCASSTVDRGGTEAFFGQGTRLTVV.

The V and J genes are TRBV9 and TRBJ2-5; D call uncertain. Germline V gives CDR1 SGDLS, CDR2 YYNGEE. V was pared by 4 bases and J by 0 bases, with 10 bases between. There are 14 residues in the CDR3. The chain's CDR3 is CASSSTWDQETQYF. CDR3 coding DNA: TGTGCCAGCAGCTCTACATGGGACCAAGAGACCCAGTACTTC.

This clone was observed once. The chain has TRBV6-6 and TRBJ1-2; TRBD1 is a possible D gene (5 bases). V lost 6 bases to trimming and J lost 2 bases, with 7 bases between them. Germline lookup yields CDR1 MNHNY and CDR2 SVGAGI (reference sequence). The CDR3 loop spans 12 amino acids. DNA of the CDR3: TGTGCCAGCAGACAGGAGAACTATGGCTACACCTTC. Translating it yields CASRQENYGYTF.

This clone was counted between two and nine times. This chain links TRBV6-1 with TRBJ2-3; possible D gene TRBD1, 6 bases. The germline V gene encodes CDR1 MNHNS and CDR2 SASEGT. The CDR3 extends over 12 amino acids. V gave up 5 bases and J gave up 5 bases, with 8 bases separating them. CDR3 protein: CASSQQGDTQYF. Here the CDR3 DNA reads TGTGCCAGCAGTCAACAGGGAGATACGCAGTATTTT.

This clone was seen repeatedly, ten times or more. V usage is TRBV4-1 and J usage is TRBJ2-1; 11 bases line up with TRBD2. Trimming took 5 bases from V and 5 from J; bases not matched to a gene: 2. The CDR3 runs to 14 residues. Germline lookup yields CDR1 MGHRA and CDR2 YSYEKL. The CDR3 DNA reads as TGCGCCAGCAGCACGACTAGCGGGAACAATGAGCAGTTCTTC. Protein product: CASSTTSGNNEQFF.

The chain uses TRBV2 and TRBJ1-5; no firm D call. CDR1 SNHLY and CDR2 FYNNEI come from the germline V gene. The CDR3 consists of 15 residues. The V gene lost 7 bases and the J gene lost 0 bases, with 13 bases spanning the gap. CDR3 in amino acids: CASKLDIHSNQPQHF. The DNA for the CDR3 is TGTGCCAGCAAACTCGACATTCATAGCAATCAGCCCCAGCATTTT.

The chain is built from TRBV30 and TRBJ2-3; D is uncertain. Germline assignment: CDR1 GTSNPN and CDR2 SVGIG (reference sequence). The CDR3 sequence is 12 residues long. V was shortened by 0 bases and J by 7 bases, with 8 bases between the two germline ends. Here the CDR3 reads CAWSVLEHTQYF. CDR3 nucleotide sequence: TGTGCCTGGAGTGTACTCGAGCATACGCAGTATTTT.

This chain connects TRBV4-1 to TRBJ2-5, with D hard to call. This CDR3 comprises 16 residues. Germline CDR1 and CDR2: MGHRA and YSYEKL. With 2 bases removed from V and 7 bases from J, the gap between germline ends came to 20 bases. The CDR3, as DNA: TGCGCCAGCAGCCAACACCAGGCCCACCCCGGCGGGACCCAGTACTTC. Protein: CASSQHQAHPGGTQYF.

This chain links TRBV13 with TRBJ2-1; the match to TRBD2 covers 11 bases. J gave up 9 bases and V 3 bases, and 7 bases lay outside the gene matches. Germline V gene lookup returns CDR1 PRHDT and CDR2 FYEKMQ (reference sequence). The CDR3 is made up of 15 amino acids. CDR3 DNA sequence: TGTGCCAGCAGCTTTCGTAGCGGGAGGGCCGGTGAGCAGTTCTTC. Its protein is CASSFRSGRAGEQFF.

The V call is TRBV6-5, the J call TRBJ1-2, with D possibly being TRBD1 (5 bases). There are 12 residues in the CDR3. CDR1 is MNHEY and CDR2 is SVGAGI in the germline V gene. Trimming took 5 bases from V and 8 from J, leaving 12 bases between them. In DNA, the CDR3 is TGTGCCAGCAGTGACAGTAACTGGGGCTACACCTTC. Its protein is CASSDSNWGYTF.

The gene calls are TRBV5-5 and TRBJ1-1; D uncertain. V lost 1 base and J 4 bases, leaving 14 bases between the germline ends. This CDR3 is 15 amino acids long. Germline V gene lookup returns CDR1 SGHKS and CDR2 YYEKEE (reference sequence). The CDR3 protein is CASSLSRVGLTEAFF. In nucleotides, the CDR3 is TGTGCCAGCAGCTTGAGCCGGGTCGGACTCACTGAAGCTTTCTTT.

V usage is TRBV5-1 and J usage is TRBJ1-6, with D possibly TRBD1 on 5 matching bases. CDR3 length: 17 amino acids. CDR1 and CDR2 (germline): SGHRS, YFSETQ. Trimming left V 0 bases short and J 0 bases short, with 10 bases between. CDR3 bases: TGCGCCAGCAGCTTGGGTGAGACAGTCTCCTATAATTCACCCCTCCACTTT. Translating gives CASSLGETVSYNSPLHF.

This clone is medium-sized (0.01 to 0.1%) by share. The chain uses TRBV4-2 and TRBJ1-2; D is undetermined. Trimming removed 0 bases at V and 4 bases at J, with 15 bases between. This CDR3 has 16 residues. CDR1 is LGHNA and CDR2 is YNFKEQ in the germline V gene. The CDR3 loop reads CASSQDLGIGSYGYTF. CDR3 nucleotide sequence: TGTGCCAGCAGCCAAGATCTAGGGATTGGGAGCTATGGCTACACCTTC.

Here the CDR3 reads CSVVGARGPRVMNTEAFF. For the CDR3, the DNA is TGCAGCGTTGTAGGTGCGAGGGGCCCCCGGGTCATGAACACTGAAGCTTTCTTT. This rearrangement joins TRBV29-1 to TRBJ1-1; D is possibly TRBD1 (5 bases). Germline V lookup: CDR1 SQVTM, CDR2 ANQGSEA. The CDR3 extends over 18 amino acids. V was clipped by 4 bases and J by 0 bases, with 24 bases between them.

The V and J genes are TRBV18 and TRBJ1-2, with D tentatively TRBD1 (5 bases). Germline values: CDR1 KGHSH, CDR2 LQKENI. This CDR3 is 16 amino acids long. The V end lost 6 bases, the J end lost 1 base, and 18 bases lay between the germline ends. CDR3 protein: CASSQRTGRNNYGYTF. CDR3 nucleotides: TGTGCCAGCTCCCAGAGGACGGGGCGAAATAACTATGGCTACACCTTC.

The chain combines TRBV4-1 with TRBJ2-2; D ambiguous. From germline, CDR1 is MGHRA and CDR2 YSYEKL. Trimming removed 1 base at V and 0 bases at J, with 9 bases between. CDR3 length equals 16 residues. The CDR3 region is CASSQGGFANTGELFF. The CDR3 DNA reads TGCGCCAGCAGCCAAGGGGGTTTCGCGAACACCGGGGAGCTGTTTTTT.

This clone was seen just once. The rearrangement uses TRBV29-1 and TRBJ2-2; D is possibly TRBD2 (5 bases). The CDR3 runs to 15 residues. The germline V gene has CDR1 SQVTM and CDR2 ANQGSEA. V lost 6 bases, J lost 0 bases, and 14 bases lay in between. CDR3 protein: CSVDSTSANTGELFF. The CDR3 nucleotides read TGCAGCGTCGATTCTACTAGTGCGAACACCGGGGAGCTGTTTTTT.

The chain carries TRBV7-2 and TRBJ2-2; tentatively, D is TRBD2 (6 bases). The CDR3 sequence is 14 residues long. CDR1 and CDR2 from the germline V gene are SGHTA and FQGNSA. The V gene lost 5 bases and the J gene lost 5 bases, with 12 bases spanning the gap. The CDR3, as DNA: TGTGCCAGCAGCCCCTCGGGAGTGACCGGGGAGCTGTTTTTT. Translation gives CASSPSGVTGELFF.

This clone was recorded only once. The chain employs TRBV14 and TRBJ1-4; no reliable D call. The germline gives CDR1 SGHDN, CDR2 FVKESK. This CDR3 contains 13 residues. The ends were cut back, 4 bases at V and 7 bases at J, with 10 bases in the middle. CDR3 loop: CASSLAGVEKLFF. As DNA, the CDR3 is TGTGCCAGCAGCCTGGCCGGGGTTGAAAAACTGTTTTTT.

The gene calls are TRBV28 and TRBJ1-6, with D perhaps matching TRBD1 (6 bases). The V end was cut by 6 bases, the J end by 9 bases, with 15 bases between. Per germline, CDR1 MDHEN and CDR2 SYDVKM. This CDR3 contains 14 residues. The CDR3 protein is CASRSRGGISPLHF. In nucleotides, the CDR3 is TGTGCCAGCAGAAGCCGAGGGGGAATTTCACCCCTCCACTTT. Full variable domain (rest looked up from reference TRBV28 and TRBJ1-6): DVKVTQSSRYLVKRTGEKVFLECVQDMDHENMFWYRQDPGLGLRLIYFSYDVKMKEKGDIPEGYSVSREKKERFSLILESASTNQTSMYLCASRSRGGISPLHFGNGTRLTVT.

The chain employs TRBV7-9 and TRBJ2-3; D gene ambiguous. Trimming stripped 1 base from V and 3 bases from J, with 11 bases between. The CDR3 contains 15 residues. CDR1 SEHNR and CDR2 FQNEAQ come from the germline V gene (reference sequence). The CDR3 here is CASSLDVGATDTQYF. The CDR3 DNA follows: TGTGCCAGCAGCTTAGACGTCGGAGCTACAGATACGCAGTATTTT. The full variable domain, in which reference TRBV7-9 and TRBJ2-3 provide the parts outside the CDR3, is DTGVSQNPRHKITKRGQNVTFRCDPISEHNRLYWYRQTLGQGPEFLTYFQNEAQLEKSRLLSDRFSAERPKGSFSTLEIQRTEQGDSAMYLCASSLDVGATDTQYFGPGTRLTVL.

The chain carries TRBV18 and TRBJ2-5, with D unresolved. The CDR3 is 14 residues long. V was clipped by 3 bases and J by 4 bases, with 12 bases between them. Germline lookup yields CDR1 KGHSH and CDR2 LQKENI. This CDR3 reads CASSPAGLGETQYF. CDR3 DNA sequence: TGTGCCAGCTCACCGGCCGGGCTGGGAGAGACCCAGTACTTC.

This chain links TRBV11-3 with TRBJ2-1; 9 positions agree with TRBD1. The junction had 2 bases not matched to a gene; V was cut back by 2 bases and J by 0 bases. CDR3 length: 16 amino acids. Germline lookup yields CDR1 SGHNT and CDR2 YENEEA. The CDR3 loop reads CASSLRDRASYNEQFF. CDR3 DNA: TGTGCCAGCAGCTTACGGGACAGGGCCTCCTACAATGAGCAGTTCTTC.

This clone was seen a few times. The V and J genes are TRBV2 and TRBJ1-5, with TRBD1 as a possible D gene (6 bases). The CDR3 totals 15 residues. The V end was cut by 7 bases, the J end by 6 bases, with 19 bases between. Per germline, CDR1 SNHLY and CDR2 FYNNEI. The DNA for the CDR3 is TGTGCCAGCATGGAACGGCAGGGGACGGTTCAGCCCCAGCATTTT. This translates into CASMERQGTVQPQHF.

This clone has more than one count but fewer than ten. The genes are TRBV9 and TRBJ2-2; D ambiguous. The CDR3 length is 14 residues. The ends were cut back, 0 bases at V and 3 bases at J, with 6 bases in the middle. Per germline, CDR1 SGDLS and CDR2 YYNGEE. In DNA, the CDR3 is TGTGCCAGCAGCGTAGGACCTTACACCGGGGAGCTGTTTTTT. Translated: CASSVGPYTGELFF.

The genes are TRBV25-1 and TRBJ1-2; D ambiguous. Germline CDR1 reads MGHDK; CDR2 reads SYGVNS. This CDR3 contains 17 residues. Trimming removed 2 bases from V and 0 bases from J, with 16 bases in between. The CDR3 spells CASSEPTGRPTNYGYTF. CDR3 in DNA: TGTGCCAGCAGTGAACCGACGGGCAGACCCACTAACTATGGCTACACCTTC.